The present TCR beta chain was sequenced within a study of CD8 T cells in Susac syndrome. The CDR3 extends over 15 amino acids. The germline V and J ends were trimmed by 5 bases and 5 bases, with 20 bases remaining between them. Germline-derived CDR1 and CDR2 are DFQATT and SNEGSKA (reference sequence). RNA amounts of 0.5 to 1 ug underwent reverse transcription with random hexamers. It was immunoSEQ multiplex PCR that amplified TCR beta CDR3 across 54 Vbeta and 13 Jbeta. Each CDR3 protein gets one entry after TCRdb re-called the immunoSEQ multiplex PCR reads with MiXCR. The sample consists of some 150,000 distinct CDR3 sequences, approximately 96% of them appearing once.

This sequence was found in a human donor with Susac syndrome. Sequenced input: CD4+ T cells from PBMCs. The J gene is TRBJ2-3, the V gene TRBV20-1, with D possibly being TRBD2 (7 bases). The CDR3 is CSAPTRSGGGDTQYF. The DNA for the CDR3 is TGCAGTGCTCCGACCCGTTCGGGGGGCGGAGATACGCAGTATTTT.